Listed below are T cell receptor beta chains from one sample, sequenced in a study of radiotherapy plus CTLA-4 blockade in lung cancer. TCRdb keeps only in-frame clones here, not all; method: immunoSEQ multiplex PCR. The sample lists approximately 52,000 clones; around 79% were seen once. The material sequenced was peripheral blood, taken from a patient treated with radiotherapy plus ipilimumab. These receptors were taken from a human donor with non-small cell lung cancer whose response to radiotherapy plus ipilimumab could not be evaluated. CDR3s include the opening cysteine and the closing phenylalanine or tryptophan. Fields, in order: V gene, J gene, clone size, CDR3 protein. The size field is filled for only some rows; it gives once, few, many or a size class.

TRBV6-4	TRBJ2-3	-	CASSEQGTDTQYF
TRBV6-6	TRBJ1-4	few	CATRGPANEKLFF
TRBV6-1	TRBJ1-2	-	CASGRVQRNYGYTF
TRBV5-7	TRBJ1-2	-	CASSPPGGGRVPGNGYTF
TRBV5-1	TRBJ1-3	-	CASSLGSSGNTIYF
TRBV19	TRBJ2-6	-	CATRSRGNPSSGANVLTF
TRBV2	TRBJ2-1	-	CASSEIGGGQYNEQFF
TRBV18	TRBJ2-7	-	CASSPGQGLYEQYF
TRBV9	TRBJ2-7	-	CASSPRDRIDWREQYF
TRBV28	TRBJ1-6	-	CASSLDRRNSPLHF
TRBV10-3	TRBJ2-2	-	CAISDPGQGGTGELFF
TRBV10-2	TRBJ2-7	-	CASRGGYEQYF
TRBV6-6	TRBJ1-3	few	CASSYGEAGNTIYF
TRBV15	TRBJ1-1	once	CATSSRKGRAEAFF
TRBV7-9	TRBJ1-3	few	CASSLWGQVISGNTIYF
TRBV6-6	TRBJ1-1	few	CASSFQGAHTEAFF
TRBV7-9	TRBJ2-3	-	CASSLLTKWDTQYF
TRBV5-4	TRBJ2-7	-	CASSLGQGTTYEQYF
TRBV27	TRBJ2-7	-	CASSLGQSYEQYF
TRBV5-4	-	-	CASSLNSGSYEQYF
TRBV6-1	TRBJ2-1	-	CASREAGSSYNEQFF
TRBV11-1	TRBJ2-7	once	CASSLGTGYEQYF
TRBV25-1	TRBJ1-2	-	CASSPTEASRGYTF
TRBV19	TRBJ2-7	-	CASSRTGGVSSYEQYF
TRBV25-1	TRBJ2-1	-	CASSFTRTGIGNEQFF
TRBV19	TRBJ1-5	few	CASRTSRDRGQPQHF
TRBV7-8	TRBJ1-5	once	CASSFTGKSSNQPQHF
TRBV5-1	TRBJ1-2	-	CASSLGQFITYGYTF
TRBV10-2	TRBJ2-7	-	CASSESTGFTGGSYEQYF
TRBV28	TRBJ1-2	-	CASSLSSGTGGYGYTF
TRBV7-2	TRBJ2-7	once	CASRTDRRSYEQYF
TRBV7-2	TRBJ2-7	-	CASSSDSTEQYF
TRBV7-2	TRBJ1-6	once	CASSTRLDGNSPLHF
TRBV7-3	TRBJ2-1	-	CASKREGRDNEQFF
TRBV5-6	TRBJ1-1	-	CASSLGGAAWTEAFF
TRBV14	TRBJ2-2	-	CASSYSLNTGELFF
TRBV7-3	TRBJ2-1	-	CASSEGTNYNEQFF
TRBV6-5	TRBJ2-3	-	CASSYSIAGGQYF
TRBV5-1	TRBJ2-1	-	CASSLIAGGITYNEQFF
TRBV7-3	TRBJ2-7	once	CASSSAGTSHTSEQYF
TRBV5-6	TRBJ2-2	once	CASSFKKQGTNTGELFF
TRBV29-1	TRBJ1-1	-	CSGLTGGTEAFF
TRBV7-3	TRBJ2-1	-	CASSLFSGRAEWGEQFF
TRBV4-2	TRBJ2-5	-	CASSPSWGGETQYF
TRBV7-9	-	-	CASSAQTGDEYEQYF
TRBV30	TRBJ1-2	-	CAWSVSDRAYTF
TRBV30	TRBJ2-3	-	CAWSFSGGASDTQYF
TRBV6-5	TRBJ2-7	-	CASSYGGTGGFEQYF
TRBV15	TRBJ1-1	once	CATSPQGNTEAFF
TRBV18	TRBJ2-7	-	CASSPAGQGTGEQYF
TRBV7-3	TRBJ2-3	-	CASSLSSQGADTQYF
TRBV25-1	TRBJ1-5	-	CASRASIGVMHF